This T cell receptor beta chain was captured by sequencing in a study of blood T cells in healthy people across ages. For the study at large: Using template switching, researchers captured about one barcoded beta molecule for each two T cells. Findings of the study overall: Per million T cells, TCR beta diversity dropped roughly linearly as age increased.

In the case of this clonotype: Antigen specificity is unknown. A read error may produce the germline difference seen at one junction end.

Per the germline V gene, CDR1 is DFQATT and CDR2 is SNEGSKA (reference sequence). The CDR3 has 15 residues. A sample-barcoded 5' primer and a J-beta primer mix were used in a second PCR of roughly 6 to 11 cycles. In TCRdb, the 5' RACE reads were re-called with MiXCR into one record per CDR3 protein. The sample contains about 640,000 distinct CDR3 sequences, 25% to 35% of which appear only once. The material sequenced was blood. The sequence came from a woman older than 75 in good health. The J gene is TRBJ2-6, the V gene TRBV20-1; TRBD1 is a possible D gene (5 bases). The CDR3 DNA reads TGCAGTGTTAGAGAGTTAAACTCTGGGGCCAACGTACTGACTTTC. Amino acid sequence: CSVRELNSGANVLTF.